This record covers a single T cell receptor (beta chain). This clonotype was found once. Its antigen specificity is not known. Per-base quality was not reported, and no clone a single base away is much larger than it. Support from one read is weak. To prepare the library, RACE was applied. The instrument given in TCRdb is NextSeq 500. During library preparation, unique molecular identifiers were attached to individual cDNA molecules so that TCRs could be counted quantitatively and reproducibly. In the original analysis: Samples had a median of roughly 99,000 TCRs, with a range from about 23,224 to 750,000. V, J and CDR3 annotation of the TCR reads was performed with the Decombinator software suite. For the PS versus PT1 abundance plots, all samples were subsampled to the same number of TCRs (28,000). TCRs were defined as expanded if absent before sensitization and observed at least eight times at the 2-week time point. TCRdb reran the public reads through fastp at Q25 and MiXCR, keeping productive beta chains. Rows merge per CDR3 protein into single entries with the most common DNA and genes. TCRdb, not the authors, supplied the V and J calls. The sample table records some 36,000 distinct CDR3 sequences; approximately 9.5% of these occur just once. Of the sample, roughly 27% falls within the top ten clones.

The time point label, read with the paper, signifies: patch test 3, about 24 weeks after DPC sensitization. Taken with the paper, the label for treatment or condition translates to: therapeutic diphenylcyclopropenone sensitization with weekly scalp DPC. Unfractionated whole blood was collected in Tempus Blood RNA tubes, and total RNA was extracted from that blood. At every patch-test visit, the blood draw took place before the patch test was put on. Patients were considered eligible if aged 18 to 70, diagnosed with alopecia and deemed suitable for DPC therapy, and patients were excluded if pregnant. The data belong to a study of human T cells and chemical hapten exposure (dated by TCRdb to the early 2020s). Describing the broader study: For sensitization, 2% DPC in acetone was applied to a roughly 2 cm by roughly 2 cm area of upper inner arm skin. In alopecia patients, the study followed how the peripheral blood TCR repertoire changed in vivo over primary and secondary sensitization to diphenylcyclopropenone (DPC), a hapten. For every blood RNA sample, sequencing covered both the TCR alpha and TCR beta chains. Blood samples were taken from patients before sensitization (week 0) and at 2, 6 and about 24 weeks after DPC sensitization. Patch testing was performed on the upper back with Finn chambers containing 0.01% DPC, and the patch tests were scored after 6 days according to International Contact Dermatitis Research Group standards. Libraries were pooled for sequencing, and per-sample TCR yields varied mainly because of small differences in library volumes within the pool. The patient cohort, mostly female, included alopecia areata with under or over 50% scalp involvement, alopecia totalis and alopecia universalis. Some 29 alopecia patients gave blood for TCR sequencing at one to four time points (pre-sensitization, 2, 6 and 24 weeks). Throughout the study period of around 25 weeks, patients also received therapeutic DPC doses to the scalp every week.

Broader findings and caveats from the paper: DPC sensitization did not change the number of TCRs with a frequency above 1 in 1000, and there was no evidence of changes in global repertoire structure. Significantly more large CDR3 similarity clusters were formed by expanded TCRs than by pre-sensitization or healthy control sets, consistent with antigen-driven responses. Repeated subsampling changed both the strength of the expansion versus patch-test correlation and the threshold at which that correlation became significant. The number of PT1 expanded TCRs positively correlated with patch test score, significant at thresholds 8, 16 and 32 but not 4. All patients had alopecia, a presumed autoimmune disease, so their immune response might differ from that of healthy individuals.

Specimen: whole blood, collected in connection with sensitization to the hapten diphenylcyclopropenone (DPC). The TCR comes from a man aged 50-60 years with alopecia areata. Some clones in this sample may be carry-over from other donors' samples.

The CDR3 amino acid sequence is: CASTPERGFTGELFF. The DNA sequence is TGTGCCAGTACCCCGGAGAGGGGGTTCACCGGGGAGCTGTTTTTT. The chain employs TRBV2 and TRBJ2-2; the D region possibly corresponds to TRBD1 (6 bases align). V is clipped by 9 bases and J by 4 bases, and the sequence between their germline boundaries is 18 bases long. According to the germline V gene, CDR1 reads SNHLY and CDR2 reads FYNNEI. The CDR3 runs 15 amino acids, cysteine and phenylalanine included. The only DNA kept is the CDR3, 45 bases in frame from the first base.